This T cell receptor (beta chain) comes out of a study of T cell responses to AZD1222 COVID-19 vaccine (dated by TCRdb to 2020 to 2022). Looking at the study overall: AZD1222 recipients given second doses at about 4 weeks or at about 12 weeks were pooled, since spike-specific TCR depth and breadth were not found to differ between the two schedules. Enrollment into the trials was organized by age into subgroups of 18-55, 56-69 and 70-plus years, and those subgroups contained roughly 140, 27 and 60 TCR-sequenced participants, respectively. TCR sequencing was performed for roughly 250 trial participants, of whom 207 were given two doses of AZD1222 and around 25 were given two doses of MenACWY control vaccine. Overall study results and their limits: Because no day 14 peak-response samples were available, repertoires were characterized only after the peak T cell response. Nearly half of unique spike-specific TCRs reportedly recognized epitopes outside regions mutated in the B.1.351 and B.1.1.7 variants. Conclusions about previously exposed vaccinees are limited, since just six AZD1222 recipients were seropositive for SARS-CoV-2 at baseline. CD4 TCRs associated with the vaccine covered the entire spike protein, and the dominant responses were in regions 160-218 and 743-854. Participants were mostly white British, with more females than males. The authors suggested clonal diversity may have been underestimated. After two AZD1222 doses, both the breadth and the depth of spike-specific TCRs were significantly higher than at day 0 and than in MenACWY recipients. In the small 56-69-year group, the increase in depth fell short of significance, most likely because of low power.

The sample's time point label, decoded: baseline before first vaccination. Samples from vaccinated people were obtained from the UK trials COV001 and COV002, which included a single-blind randomized controlled phase 2/3 trial of AZD1222 (ChAdOx1 nCoV-19) in healthy adults. For TCRbeta chain sequencing, PBMC samples from trial participants were taken at day 0 and at day 28 after the second dose. This clone was seen only once. Its antigen specificity is not known. It has no much larger one-base neighbor in the sample; base qualities were not kept. CDR1 is given as MNHEY and CDR2 as SMNVEV, both from the germline V gene (reference sequence). Including the terminal cysteine and phenylalanine, the CDR3 comprises 15 residues. Of the read, only the CDR3 DNA is kept; its 45 bases are in frame from base 1. Here V drops 4 bases and J drops 6 bases, and the junction holds 6 bases not matched to any gene. The CDR3 regions of human TCRbeta chains were analyzed by immunosequencing. The paper's processing steps were these. TCRs in the repertoires were matched against a reference library of SARS-CoV-2-specific TCRs that had been generated with the MIRA antigen-specificity platform. Breadth was defined as the fraction of unique TCRs that were SARS-CoV-2-associated, and depth was defined as the fraction of total T cells that were SARS-CoV-2-associated. Using the MIRA data, every spike-specific TCR was mapped to the spike region that the TCR reacted to and assigned to either a CD4 or a CD8 class. Log10-transformed breadth and depth values were compared by one-way ANOVA with Sidak's multiple comparisons tests. TCRdb re-hosts the immuneACCESS table, in-frame sequences only. Its copies lack some clones; in the studies checked, an unresolved V gene accounts for under half of them, and the cause for the rest is not known. That table supplies the V and J calls and clone size; D and trimming were determined from the DNA. The table for this sample lists more than 150,000 clones; about 90% of them were counted only once. Of the sample, about 6% is held by the ten largest clones.

The chain is assembled from TRBV27 and TRBJ1-6; 7 bases in the middle match TRBD1. The sequencing here drew on peripheral blood, taken on day 0 of AZD1222 vaccination. The sequence was obtained from an adult in good health. Here is the DNA: TGTGCCAGCAGTTCCCCGGGACAGCTTAATTCACCCCTCCACTTT. Translated, it reads CASSSPGQLNSPLHF.